A single TCR beta chain is shown here with its context. What it binds is not known. Deep-level running was used for the assay. The assay was immunoSEQ multiplex PCR, and TCRdb's table has in-frame clones only and misses some. The sample has approximately 330,000 clones, roughly 70% seen once; the top ten hold 10%. The source of the sample is a study of shared clonotypes between healthy human individuals. Looking at the study overall: Donors had three CD4 naive, three CD4 memory, two CD8 naive and one CD8 memory plate apiece. General study results and limits: Generally, naive subsets came out with larger estimated richness than memory subsets. Some naive CD4 clonotypes, 5% to 5.5%, turned up in common across four donors.

CDR3 size: 12 residues. CDR1 and CDR2 from the germline V gene are SQVTM and ANQGSEA. Trimming shortened V by 6 bases and J by 8 bases, and 15 bases separated the two germline ends. V is TRBV29-1 and J is TRBJ2-3, with D possibly TRBD2 on 5 matching bases. The TCR originated in a man aged 25-45 years in good health. The sequencing input was memory CD4+ T cells sorted from blood. Subset noted: CD45RA-negative fraction. The CDR3 region has the DNA TGCAGCGTCCATGACTATGATGTTACGCAGTATTTT. Amino acid sequence: CSVHDYDVTQYF.